This T cell receptor beta chain was retrieved from a study of T cells after yellow fever vaccination. Using its own MiXCR run on the 5' RACE reads, TCRdb lists one record per CDR3 protein. The profile covers under 200,000 distinct CDR3 sequences, with almost 7% appearing a single time and approximately 2.5% taken by the ten largest. The CDR3 length is 18 residues. CDR1 is SNHLY and CDR2 is FYNNEI in the germline V gene. The germline V and J ends were trimmed by 6 bases and 5 bases, with 25 bases remaining between them. The sequencing here drew on CD4+ T cells sorted from PBMCs, taken 5 days after the first yellow fever vaccination. The rearrangement joins TRBV2 to TRBJ2-2; D might be TRBD1 (5 bases). This sequence originates from a man between 18 and 29 years old who received the YFV17D yellow fever vaccine. CDR3 residues: CASSARPSTTRVTGELFF. In DNA form, the CDR3 reads TGTGCCAGCAGCGCCCGCCCCTCCACTACCAGGGTTACCGGGGAGCTGTTTTTT.